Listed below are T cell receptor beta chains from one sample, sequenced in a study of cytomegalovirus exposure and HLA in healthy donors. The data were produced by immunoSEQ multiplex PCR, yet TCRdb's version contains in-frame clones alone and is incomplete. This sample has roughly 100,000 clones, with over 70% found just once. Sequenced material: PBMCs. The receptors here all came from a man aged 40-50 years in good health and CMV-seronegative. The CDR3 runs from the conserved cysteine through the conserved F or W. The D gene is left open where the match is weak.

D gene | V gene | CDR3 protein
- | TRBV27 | CASSPGSSYEQYF
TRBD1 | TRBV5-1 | CASSGQGWSYEQYF
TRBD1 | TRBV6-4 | CASSDGTAYTDTQYF
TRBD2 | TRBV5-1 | CASSLGGSGSTDTQYF
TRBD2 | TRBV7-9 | CASSFSGRVGYEQYF
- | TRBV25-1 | CASSESVFPRGGYTF
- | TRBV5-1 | CASSSGRDKETQYF
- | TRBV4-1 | CASSTAYSSAGELFF
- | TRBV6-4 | CARNQGGQPYNEQFF
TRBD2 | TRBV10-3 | CAKLLAGEVAKNIQYF
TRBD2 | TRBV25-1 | CASSEYIRPGGGETQYF
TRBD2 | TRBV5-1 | CASSLAAGGSYEQYF
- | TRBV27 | CASSTSSVHEQYF
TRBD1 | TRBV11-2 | CASSLDRGLTYEQYF
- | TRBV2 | CASSEGTSYYNEQFF
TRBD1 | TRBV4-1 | CASSQTGQGLYEQYF
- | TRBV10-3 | CAISEILRGGLTYEQYF
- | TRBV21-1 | CASSKVPRRGLAGEYEQYF
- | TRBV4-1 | CASSQDIGGLRYGYTF
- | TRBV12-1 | CASSFGSGRAGELFF
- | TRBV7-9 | CSSSNREPGYTF
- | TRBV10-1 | CASSESKPDLGGTQYF
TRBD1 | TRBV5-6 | CASSLWDRGLRSSYEQYF
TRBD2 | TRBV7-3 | CASSFRGVGNEQFF
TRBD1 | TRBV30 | CARISTGSYGYTF
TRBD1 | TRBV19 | CASTAGGRWSMGTEAFF
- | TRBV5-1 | CASSLVGQNGETQYF
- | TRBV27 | CASSNRLPGEKLFF
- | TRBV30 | CAWSVQLGANQPQHF
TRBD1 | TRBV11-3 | CASSLRGQGAFF
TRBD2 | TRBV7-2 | CASSFGGLGETQYF
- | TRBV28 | CASSLLGGGTEAFF
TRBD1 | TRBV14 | CASSQEQGAVTEAFF
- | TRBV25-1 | CASSESGRASVETQYF
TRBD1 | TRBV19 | CASSVSGQGKRNEQFF
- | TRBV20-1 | CSASWNTEAFF
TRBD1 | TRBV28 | CASSEQGVGSYEQYF
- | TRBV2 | CASSEFKGSNYGYTF
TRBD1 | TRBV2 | CASRTGQGAGQPQHF
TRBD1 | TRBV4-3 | CASSQEGDRSSYEQYF
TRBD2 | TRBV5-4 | CASSSFGRATDTQYF
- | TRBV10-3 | CAISDNNRETQYF
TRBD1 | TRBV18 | CASSPFGQDSYEQYF